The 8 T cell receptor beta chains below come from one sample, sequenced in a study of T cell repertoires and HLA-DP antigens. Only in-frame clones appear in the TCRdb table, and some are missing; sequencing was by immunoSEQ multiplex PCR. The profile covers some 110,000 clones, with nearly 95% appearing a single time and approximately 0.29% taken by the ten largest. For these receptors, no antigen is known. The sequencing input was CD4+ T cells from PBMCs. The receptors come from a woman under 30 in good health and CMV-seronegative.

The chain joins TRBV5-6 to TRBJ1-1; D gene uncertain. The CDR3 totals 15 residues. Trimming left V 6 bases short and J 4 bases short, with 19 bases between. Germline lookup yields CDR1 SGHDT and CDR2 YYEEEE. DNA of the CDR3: TGTGCCAGCACCCGGACCCGTTTAAGTCCCACTGAAGCTTTCTTT. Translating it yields CASTRTRLSPTEAFF.

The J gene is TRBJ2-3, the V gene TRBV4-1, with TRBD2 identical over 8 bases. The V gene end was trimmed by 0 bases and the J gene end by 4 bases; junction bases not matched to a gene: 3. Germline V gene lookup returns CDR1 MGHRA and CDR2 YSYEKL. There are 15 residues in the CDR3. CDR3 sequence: CASSQDPGGSDTQYF. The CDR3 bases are TGCGCCAGCAGCCAAGATCCGGGAGGGTCAGATACGCAGTATTTT.

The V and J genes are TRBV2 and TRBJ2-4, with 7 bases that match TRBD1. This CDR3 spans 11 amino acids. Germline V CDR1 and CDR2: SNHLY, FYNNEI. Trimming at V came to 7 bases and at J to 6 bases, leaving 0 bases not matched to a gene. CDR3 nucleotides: TGTGCCAGCAAGGGGGCAAACATTCAGTACTTC. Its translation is CASKGANIQYF.

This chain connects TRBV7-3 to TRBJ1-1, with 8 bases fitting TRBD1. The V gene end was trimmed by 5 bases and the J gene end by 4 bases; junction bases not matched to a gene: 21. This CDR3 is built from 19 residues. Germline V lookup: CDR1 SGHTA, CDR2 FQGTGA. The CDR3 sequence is CASSPVAYWTGRGRTEAFF. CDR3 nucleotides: TGTGCCAGCAGCCCGGTAGCTTATTGGACAGGGAGAGGTCGCACTGAAGCTTTCTTT.

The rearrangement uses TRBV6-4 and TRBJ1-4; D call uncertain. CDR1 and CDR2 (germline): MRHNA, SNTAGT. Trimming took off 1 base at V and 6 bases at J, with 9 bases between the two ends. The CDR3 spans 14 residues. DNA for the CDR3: TGTGCCAGCAGTGACTACCACGGGGATGAAAAACTGTTTTTT. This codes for CASSDYHGDEKLFF.

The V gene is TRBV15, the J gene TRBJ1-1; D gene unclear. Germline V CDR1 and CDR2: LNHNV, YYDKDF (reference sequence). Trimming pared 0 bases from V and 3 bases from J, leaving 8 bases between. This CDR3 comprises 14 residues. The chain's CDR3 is CATSREPLDTEAFF. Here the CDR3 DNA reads TGTGCCACCAGCAGAGAACCGCTAGACACTGAAGCTTTCTTT.

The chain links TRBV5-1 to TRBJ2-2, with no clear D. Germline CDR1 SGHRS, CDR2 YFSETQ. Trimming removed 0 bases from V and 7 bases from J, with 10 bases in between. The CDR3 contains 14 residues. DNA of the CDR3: TGCGCCAGCAGCTTGGCAGCACTCGGCGGGGAGCTGTTTTTT. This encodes CASSLAALGGELFF.

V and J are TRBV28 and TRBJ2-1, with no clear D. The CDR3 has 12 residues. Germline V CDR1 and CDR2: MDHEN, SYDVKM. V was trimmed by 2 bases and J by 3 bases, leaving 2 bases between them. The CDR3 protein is CASSLNYNEQFF. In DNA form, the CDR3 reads TGTGCCAGCAGTTTAAACTACAATGAGCAGTTCTTC. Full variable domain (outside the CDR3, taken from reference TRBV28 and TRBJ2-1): DVKVTQSSRYLVKRTGEKVFLECVQDMDHENMFWYRQDPGLGLRLIYFSYDVKMKEKGDIPEGYSVSREKKERFSLILESASTNQTSMYLCASSLNYNEQFFGPGTRLTVL.